These 21 T cell receptor beta chains came from one sample sequenced in a study of blood T cell repertoires in COVID-19. Here immunoSEQ multiplex PCR was the method, and the copy in TCRdb shows in-frame clones only, minus some. This table holds roughly 120,000 clones, over 65% found once. The specimen was peripheral blood. These receptor sequences come from a woman older than 75 with acute or convalescent COVID-19.

The chain recombines TRBV29-1 with TRBJ2-3; D might be TRBD2 (5 bases). The CDR3 has 13 residues. V lost 5 bases to trimming and J lost 8 bases, with 17 bases between them. CDR1 is SQVTM and CDR2 is ANQGSEA in the germline V gene. The CDR3 is CSVFPTSSTTQYF. The CDR3 coding sequence is TGCAGCGTTTTTCCCACTTCTAGCACTACGCAGTATTTT.

The chain couples TRBV6-1 to TRBJ1-5, with 8 bases fitting TRBD1. With V trimmed by 4 bases and J by 5 bases, 10 bases remained unmatched. The CDR3 length is 16 residues. Germline values: CDR1 MNHNS, CDR2 SASEGT. The CDR3: CASSAPGQGTDQPQHF. The DNA for the CDR3 is TGTGCCAGCAGTGCCCCCGGACAGGGAACCGATCAGCCCCAGCATTTT.

The chain recombines TRBV28 with TRBJ1-3; TRBD1 matches 10 bases. CDR1 is MDHEN, CDR2 SYDVKM, per germline. The CDR3 consists of 16 residues. J was trimmed by 7 bases and V by 2 bases; bases with no gene match: 8. In DNA form, the CDR3 reads TGTGCCAGCAGTTTAATGGCCGGGACAGGGGTGAACACCATATATTTT. The encoded protein is CASSLMAGTGVNTIYF.

J is TRBJ2-1 and V is TRBV10-2; D may be TRBD2 (6 bases). The germline V gene has CDR1 WSHSY and CDR2 SAAADI. The CDR3 runs 14 residues. V was cut by 3 bases and J by 1 base, with 7 bases left in between. The CDR3, as DNA: TGCGCCAGCAGTGACGGGGGTTCCTACAATGAGCAGTTCTTC. It codes for CASSDGGSYNEQFF.

Here the CDR3 DNA reads TGTGCCAGCAGCCAAGAAGCTGAGGAGACCCAGTACTTC. Translated: CASSQEAEETQYF. This chain uses TRBV3-1 (or the pseudogene TRBV3-2) with TRBJ2-5, with no clear D. From germline, CDR1 is LGHDT and CDR2 YNNKEL (reference sequence). The CDR3 totals 13 residues. Trimming stripped 0 bases from V and 5 bases from J, with 7 bases between.

This clone was observed a few times. The V call is TRBV9, the J call TRBJ2-7; weak D call: TRBD1 (6 bases). Per germline, CDR1 SGDLS and CDR2 YYNGEE. V was cut by 3 bases and J by 2 bases, with 21 bases left in between. There are 17 residues in the CDR3. CDR3: CASSGGSPGAKPYEQYF. CDR3 DNA sequence: TGTGCCAGCAGCGGGGGCAGTCCAGGGGCCAAGCCCTACGAGCAGTACTTC.

The rearrangement joins TRBV5-1 to TRBJ2-1, with D maybe TRBD2 (6 bases). CDR3 size: 13 residues. CDR1 is SGHRS and CDR2 is YFSETQ in the germline V gene. V lost 3 bases and J lost 5, with 9 bases in between. The CDR3: CASSWGENNEQFF. In nucleotides, the CDR3 is TGCGCCAGCAGCTGGGGGGAAAACAATGAGCAGTTCTTC.

The genes are TRBV7-9 and TRBJ1-2; D unclear. The germline gives CDR1 SEHNR, CDR2 FQNEAQ (reference sequence). V was clipped by 1 base and J by 2 bases, with 5 bases between them. The CDR3 runs 13 residues. For the CDR3, the DNA is TGTGCCAGCAGCTTAGAACTCAACTATGGCTACACCTTC. Its translation: CASSLELNYGYTF.

The chain couples TRBV29-1 to TRBJ1-2; D is ambiguous. V was cut by 4 bases and J by 7 bases, with 22 bases left in between. CDR3 length: 15 amino acids. CDR1 is SQVTM, CDR2 ANQGSEA, per germline. The CDR3 reads CSVAQQSGPLGGYTF. DNA of the CDR3: TGCAGCGTTGCCCAACAGTCCGGCCCCCTGGGTGGCTACACCTTC.

The chain carries TRBV7-2 and TRBJ2-3; 8 bases match TRBD1. From germline, CDR1 is SGHTA and CDR2 FQGNSA. J was trimmed by 7 bases and V by 4 bases; bases with no gene match: 7. CDR3 length equals 14 residues. CDR3 nucleotide sequence: TGTGCCAGCAGCTCCGACAGGGGATCGAATACGCAGTATTTT. Its protein is CASSSDRGSNTQYF.

This chain connects TRBV2 to TRBJ1-5; TRBD1 matches at 8 bases. Germline V gene lookup returns CDR1 SNHLY and CDR2 FYNNEI. V lost 4 bases and J lost 3; bases outside the gene matches: 2. The CDR3 consists of 14 residues. The CDR3 here is CASSVDRVNQPQHF. CDR3 sequence (DNA): TGTGCCAGCAGTGTGGACAGGGTCAATCAGCCCCAGCATTTT.

This chain links TRBV27 with TRBJ2-3, with 10 bases identical to TRBD2. The CDR3 has 16 amino acids. Germline trimming cut 0 bases from V and 6 bases from J; bases unmatched to any gene: 6. From germline, CDR1 is MNHEY and CDR2 SMNVEV (reference sequence). Here the CDR3 DNA reads TGTGCCAGCAGTTTATCGATAGCGGGGGGCGGGGATACGCAGTATTTT. This translates into CASSLSIAGGGDTQYF.

The CDR3 nucleotides read TGTGCCAGCCGGACTACTAACTACGAGCAGTACTTC. As protein: CASRTTNYEQYF. The gene calls are TRBV18 and TRBJ2-7; tentative D call: TRBD2 (6 bases). In germline, CDR1 is KGHSH, CDR2 LQKENI. CDR3 length equals 12 residues. V lost 8 bases and J 3 bases, leaving 11 bases between the germline ends.

This clone was picked up one time. This chain uses TRBV6-8 with TRBJ1-4, with TRBD1 identical over 7 bases. The ends lost 7 bases at V and 8 bases at J; junction bases unmatched: 10. Germline V gives CDR1 MNHGY, CDR2 SAAAGT. The CDR3 has 14 amino acids. CDR3 in DNA: TGTGCCAGCACGAACAGGGGCGGGTTCGAAAAACTGTTTTTT. Protein: CASTNRGGFEKLFF.

The V call is TRBV6-5, the J call TRBJ2-7; 9 bases are a match to TRBD1. The germline CDR1 and CDR2 sequences are MNHEY and SVGAGI. The J segment lost 4 bases and the V segment lost 5 bases, leaving 3 bases of the junction unmatched. CDR3 length: 13 amino acids. The CDR3, as DNA: TGTGCCAGCAGTACACAGGGGGCTTACGAGCAGTACTTC. Its protein is CASSTQGAYEQYF.

This clone was observed once. V is TRBV24-1 and J is TRBJ2-1; 9 bases fit TRBD2. The germline CDR1 and CDR2 sequences are KGHDR and SFDVKD. The J segment lost 7 bases and the V segment lost 10 bases, leaving 10 bases of the junction unmatched. The length of the CDR3 is 14 residues. DNA of the CDR3: TGTGCCACAGTGTCCGGGACTAGCAGAAATGAGCAGTTCTTC. This gives the protein CATVSGTSRNEQFF.

CDR3 residues: CASSQSEGPGELFF. The CDR3 bases are TGTGCCAGCAGCCAGTCGGAGGGACCCGGGGAGCTGTTTTTT. The chain joins TRBV21-1 to TRBJ2-2; the DNA was not used to check the table's D call, TRBD2. TRBV21-1 is annotated as a pseudogene. The CDR3 extends over 14 amino acids.

The V call is TRBV7-9, the J call TRBJ1-4; unclear D gene. From germline, CDR1 is SEHNR and CDR2 FQNEAQ (reference sequence). The V gene lost 4 bases and the J gene lost 7 bases, with 13 bases spanning the gap. The CDR3 runs to 14 residues. Written as DNA, the CDR3 is TGTGCCAGCAGCTCCCAGGACGGACTTGAAAAACTGTTTTTT. The encoded protein is CASSSQDGLEKLFF. Combining the CDR3 with reference TRBV7-9 and TRBJ1-4 gives the whole variable domain DTGVSQNPRHKITKRGQNVTFRCDPISEHNRLYWYRQTLGQGPEFLTYFQNEAQLEKSRLLSDRFSAERPKGSFSTLEIQRTEQGDSAMYLCASSSQDGLEKLFFGSGTQLSVL.

This clone was observed a handful of times. The J gene is TRBJ2-2, the V gene TRBV27, with 13 bases that match TRBD2. Germline CDR1 reads MNHEY; CDR2 reads SMNVEV (reference sequence). This CDR3 has 18 amino acids. The V and J ends lost 5 bases and 2 bases, in that order; junction bases with no gene match: 8. The CDR3 sequence is CASSPRTSGGPNTGELFF. In DNA form, the CDR3 reads TGTGCCAGCAGTCCCCGGACTAGCGGGGGCCCAAACACCGGGGAGCTGTTTTTT.

V is TRBV1 and J is TRBJ2-3; the D call in the table, TRBD2, was not verified against the DNA. TRBV1 is a pseudogene locus. The CDR3 consists of 15 residues. The CDR3 loop reads CTSSQDNPSTDTQYF. The CDR3, as DNA: TGCACCAGCAGCCAAGATAATCCCTCCACAGATACGCAGTATTTT.

The chain carries TRBV7-9 and TRBJ2-1; TRBD2 matches 9 bases. Germline V lookup: CDR1 SEHNR, CDR2 FQNEAQ (reference sequence). CDR3 size: 16 residues. V shed 6 bases, J shed 2 bases, and the junction held 8 bases outside the gene matches. The CDR3 DNA follows: TGTGCCAGCAGTTCTAGCGGGGTTTGGCCCTACAATGAGCAGTTCTTC. It codes for CASSSSGVWPYNEQFF.